Here is one TCR beta chain with its context. What it binds is not known. The V gene's germline CDR1 is SGHTA and CDR2 FQGTGA. This CDR3 has 17 residues. V shed 4 bases, J shed 3 bases, and the junction held 11 bases outside the gene matches. The sample is drawn from a study of blood T cells in healthy people across ages. The wider study: Capture by template switching was about one barcoded beta molecule per two T cells.

Whole-study findings and limits: Estimated diversity across one million T cells was deemed an underestimate. Roughly linearly, TCR beta diversity per million T cells fell as age increased.

Combining a sample-barcoded 5' primer with a J-beta primer mix, a second PCR ran for roughly 7 to 12 cycles. Researchers report that each sample yielded at least 3 million CDR3-containing paired-end reads. A single record per CDR3 protein comes from TCRdb applying MiXCR to the 5' RACE reads. The data contain about 690,000 distinct CDR3 sequences, around 38% of them singletons. The chain joins TRBV7-3 to TRBJ2-2, with 7 bases that match TRBD2. The specimen was blood. The receptor's source is a man older than 75 in good health. CDR3 sequence (DNA): TGTGCCAGCAGCTCCCTGAGGAGCGGGACGGACACCGGGGAGCTGTTTTTT. It translates to CASSSLRSGTDTGELFF. The whole variable domain, filled in from reference TRBV7-3 and TRBJ2-2, reads GAGVSQTPSNKVTEKGKYVELRCDPISGHTALYWYRQSLGQGPEFLIYFQGTGAADDSGLPNDRFFAVRPEGSVSTLKIQRTERGDSAVYLCASSSLRSGTDTGELFFGEGSRLTVL.